The clone carrying this T cell receptor (beta chain) has a handful of counts. Its antigen is currently unknown. The data derive from a study of radiotherapy plus CTLA-4 blockade in lung cancer. For the study at large: Disease control was achieved by 31% of patients, and objective responses by more than 15%. Points from the study as a whole: According to reports, early shifts in blood T cell clones, alongside interferon-beta, forecast response most accurately. TCR clones of tumor origin grew in blood after radiotherapy plus ipilimumab.

This CDR3 comprises 13 residues. The V end lost 5 bases, the J end lost 6 bases, and 11 bases lay between the germline ends. Per the germline V gene, CDR1 is KGHSH and CDR2 is LQKENI. This table comes from immunoSEQ multiplex PCR, and its TCRdb copy is limited to in-frame clones, with some not included. The sample yields 50,000 to 60,000 clones, approximately 82% seen once. This TCR came from a human donor with non-small cell lung cancer whose response to radiotherapy plus ipilimumab could not be evaluated. Source: peripheral blood, taken from a patient treated with radiotherapy plus ipilimumab. The J gene is TRBJ1-5, the V gene TRBV18; possible D gene TRBD1, 6 bases. The CDR3 protein is CASSGGDAQPQHF. Here the CDR3 DNA reads TGTGCCAGCTCAGGGGGCGACGCTCAGCCCCAGCATTTT.